This T cell receptor (beta chain) was profiled in a study of cytomegalovirus exposure and HLA in healthy donors. The primer mix had 60 Vbeta and 13 Jbeta primers. Clones were sequenced by immunoSEQ multiplex PCR, and TCRdb holds only the in-frame ones, with some missing. The sample yields 130,000 to 150,000 clones, roughly 80% seen once. Findings and caveats of the study: Of the V segments, some could not be distinguished, including TRBV6-2 and TRBV6-3, and were excluded.

Germline-derived CDR1 and CDR2 are KGHSH and LQKENI. This CDR3 has 15 amino acids. J was trimmed by 3 bases and V by 0 bases; bases with no gene match: 1. Concerning this clone: Its antigen is unknown.

This chain joins TRBV18 and TRBJ1-1; 10 bases map to TRBD1. This TCR was recovered from a woman aged 40 to 50 in good health and CMV-seropositive. The sample comprised PBMCs. The DNA of the CDR3 is TGTGCCAGCTCACCACCGGGACAGGGGTACACTGAAGCTTTCTTT. It is translated as CASSPPGQGYTEAFF.